The 27 T cell receptor beta chains in this list originate from one sample, sequenced in a study of blood T cells in healthy people across ages. A second PCR of roughly 6 to 12 cycles used a sample-barcoded 5' primer and a J-beta primer mix. TCRdb re-analysed the 5' RACE reads in MiXCR, keeping a single row per CDR3 protein. In the table there are some 1.4 million distinct CDR3 sequences, 42% of which are singletons. The source material was blood. These receptors came from a woman in her late teens or twenties in good health.

The V and J genes are TRBV11-2 and TRBJ2-7, with TRBD2 identical over 7 bases. The germline V gene encodes CDR1 SGHAT and CDR2 FQNNGV. The junction had 6 bases not matched to a gene; V was cut back by 1 base and J by 0 bases. This CDR3 is built from 16 residues. CDR3 DNA: TGTGCCAGCAGCTTAGCGGGAGGATTTACCTCCTACGAGCAGTACTTC. As protein: CASSLAGGFTSYEQYF.

This chain links TRBV12-3 or TRBV12-4 with TRBJ2-5; the match to TRBD1 covers 10 bases. The J segment lost 7 bases and the V segment lost 6 bases, leaving 17 bases of the junction unmatched. This CDR3 has 17 amino acids. The CDR3 region is CASRAGTGVPSFRTQYF. The DNA for the CDR3 is TGTGCCAGCAGAGCCGGGACAGGGGTCCCAAGTTTCCGGACCCAGTACTTC.

This clonotype was observed a few times. This chain joins TRBV12-3 or TRBV12-4 and TRBJ1-1; TRBD1 is a possible D gene (6 bases). Trimming removed 3 bases at V and 1 base at J, with 12 bases between. The CDR3 length is 15 residues. The CDR3 DNA follows: TGTGCCAGCAGTTTCCTAAAGACAGGGAACACTGAAGCTTTCTTT. Translated: CASSFLKTGNTEAFF.

The V call is TRBV10-3, the J call TRBJ2-1, with 9 bases aligning to TRBD2. This CDR3 spans 16 amino acids. Germline loops: CDR1 ENHRY, CDR2 SYGVKD. V dropped 0 bases and J dropped 8; count of bases not matched to a gene: 8. The CDR3 DNA is TGTGCCATCAGTGAGTCGAATGGCGGGAGGGGCGATGAGCAGTTCTTC. It is translated as CAISESNGGRGDEQFF.

The chain links TRBV2 to TRBJ2-1; 12 bases map to TRBD2. Germline lookup yields CDR1 SNHLY and CDR2 FYNNEI. CDR3 length: 17 amino acids. With V trimmed by 1 base and J by 4 bases, 5 bases remained unmatched. The CDR3 DNA is TGTGCCAGCAGTGAAGAATCCGGACTAGCGGGGTACAATGAGCAGTTCTTC. Translating it yields CASSEESGLAGYNEQFF. Variable domain in full (rest from reference TRBV2 and TRBJ2-1): EPEVTQTPSHQVTQMGQEVILRCVPISNHLYFYWYRQILGQKVEFLVSFYNNEISEKSEIFDDQFSVERPDGSNFTLKIRSTKLEDSAMYFCASSEESGLAGYNEQFFGPGTRLTVL.

Worth noting for this clonotype: One end of the junction fails to match germline, which may point to a read error. This sequence joins TRBV4-1 and TRBJ2-1; D gene unclear. Germline values: CDR1 MGHRA, CDR2 YSYEKL. This CDR3 contains 12 residues. CDR3 amino acids: CASSQVQDERFF. DNA for the CDR3: TGCGCCAGCAGCCAAGTTCAGGATGAGCGGTTCTTC.

Turning to this clonotype: Because the CDR3 is missing its conserved closing phenylalanine or tryptophan, this is likely a read error. The genes are TRBV7-9 and TRBJ1-1, with no clear D. Trimming took off 5 bases at V and 3 bases at J, with 10 bases between the two ends. CDR3 length equals 13 residues. Germline CDR1 and CDR2: SEHNR and FQNEAQ (reference sequence). As DNA, the CDR3 is TGTGCCAGCAGCCGACGTTTGGACACTGAAGCTTTCCTT. Protein sequence: CASSRRLDTEAFL.

V is TRBV6-5 and J is TRBJ1-5; TRBD1 matches at 7 bases. From germline, CDR1 is MNHEY and CDR2 SVGAGI. The CDR3 has 16 residues. Losses at the gene ends were 5 bases for V and 1 base for J; bases not matched to a gene: 8. The chain's CDR3 is CASSRSRQGSNQPQHF. Written as DNA, the CDR3 is TGTGCCAGCAGTCGTTCTAGACAGGGAAGCAATCAGCCCCAGCATTTT.

The genes are TRBV6-5 and TRBJ2-1; 9 positions agree with TRBD1. Trimming at V came to 6 bases and at J to 11 bases, leaving 5 bases not matched to a gene. This CDR3 is built from 12 residues. Germline V CDR1 and CDR2: MNHEY, SVGAGI. The CDR3 loop is CASSRDRVKQFF. In DNA form, the CDR3 reads TGTGCCAGCAGCCGGGACAGGGTCAAGCAGTTCTTC.

J is TRBJ2-5 and V is TRBV15, with 8 bases matching TRBD2. The germline CDR1 and CDR2 sequences are LNHNV and YYDKDF (reference sequence). V was pared by 2 bases and J by 4 bases, with 12 bases of the junction left unmatched. This CDR3 comprises 17 residues. The CDR3 here is CATSRPPGRGFGETQYF. CDR3 sequence (DNA): TGTGCCACCAGCAGACCCCCCGGGAGGGGATTTGGAGAGACCCAGTACTTC.

The chain has TRBV7-9 and TRBJ2-5; D gene uncertain. CDR1 and CDR2 (germline): SEHNR, FQNEAQ (reference sequence). This CDR3 comprises 12 residues. The V and J ends lost 3 bases and 4 bases respectively, with 6 bases between them. CDR3 sequence: CASSFTSETQYF. CDR3 DNA: TGTGCCAGCAGCTTCACCTCAGAGACCCAGTACTTC.

The chain carries TRBV9 and TRBJ2-5; 8 bases align to TRBD2. The CDR3 length is 16 residues. The V gene's germline CDR1 is SGDLS and CDR2 YYNGEE. Germline trimming cut 0 bases from V and 0 bases from J; bases unmatched to any gene: 4. CDR3 sequence (DNA): TGTGCCAGCAGCGTAGACGTAGCGGGGAACCAAGAGACCCAGTACTTC. Its translation is CASSVDVAGNQETQYF.

As for this clonotype: At one of its ends the junction is not consistent with the germline gene, which may arise from a read error. J is TRBJ2-1 and V is TRBV7-2; possibly TRBD1 for D (5 bases). The J call is uncertain, as TRBJ2-7 better fits the DNA end. The length of the CDR3 is 13 residues. Germline V CDR1 and CDR2: SGHTA, FQGNSA. CDR3 sequence: CASSVARAHEQYF. The CDR3 DNA reads as TGTGCCAGCAGCGTAGCCAGGGCTCACGAGCAGTACTTC.

The V and J genes are TRBV2 and TRBJ2-1; D is perhaps TRBD1 (5 bases). Deletions cut 4 bases from V and 8 bases from J, with 12 bases between. CDR3 length: 13 residues. Germline V gene sequence: CDR1 SNHLY, CDR2 FYNNEI. CDR3 nucleotides: TGTGCCAGCAGTGTGGGTTTAGGGGATGAGCAGTTCTTC. As protein: CASSVGLGDEQFF. The full variable domain, with the rest looked up from reference TRBV2 and TRBJ2-1, is EPEVTQTPSHQVTQMGQEVILRCVPISNHLYFYWYRQILGQKVEFLVSFYNNEISEKSEIFDDQFSVERPDGSNFTLKIRSTKLEDSAMYFCASSVGLGDEQFFGPGTRLTVL.

In regard to this clonotype: Germline is not matched at one junction end, which may reflect a read error. In DNA form, the CDR3 reads TGCGCCAGCAGCTTGGGACAGGGGGCATATGGCTACATCTTC. This sequence encodes CASSLGQGAYGYIF. This chain links TRBV5-1 with TRBJ1-2, with 10 bases identical to TRBD1. The CDR3 is 14 residues long. CDR1 is SGHRS and CDR2 is YFSETQ in the germline V gene.

The chain joins TRBV7-9 to TRBJ1-2; 7 nucleotides match TRBD1. V gave up 1 base and J gave up 6 bases; unmatched junction bases: 8. The germline gives CDR1 SEHNR, CDR2 FQNEAQ (reference sequence). The CDR3 loop spans 15 amino acids. CDR3 residues: CASSLEADREDGYTF. The CDR3 DNA reads TGTGCCAGCAGCTTAGAAGCCGACAGGGAGGATGGCTACACCTTC.

Points on this clonotype: A read error may produce the germline difference seen at one junction end. The chain recombines TRBV15 with TRBJ2-7; 9 nucleotides line up with TRBD2. The CDR3 covers 13 residues. Germline CDR1 reads LNHNV; CDR2 reads YYDKDF (reference sequence). The CDR3 reads CATTRGAGGEQYF. In DNA form, the CDR3 reads TGTGCCACCACCAGAGGAGCGGGAGGCGAGCAGTACTTC.

This clonotype was observed a handful of times. The rearrangement joins TRBV10-1 to TRBJ2-3; D unclear. V was cut by 4 bases and J by 2 bases, with 7 bases left in between. The CDR3 has 13 amino acids. Per the germline V gene, CDR1 is WNHNN and CDR2 is SYGVQD (reference sequence). CDR3 nucleotide sequence: TGCGCCAGCAGTGCCGGAGACACAGATACGCAGTATTTT. Amino acids: CASSAGDTDTQYF.

This clonotype was found a few times. The chain carries TRBV7-2 and TRBJ2-1; 10 nucleotides agree with TRBD2. Per the germline V gene, CDR1 is SGHTA and CDR2 is FQGNSA. Trimming cost V 5 bases and J 2 bases; bases outside gene matches: 6. The CDR3 is 16 residues long. CDR3 amino acids: CASSPPSGGTYNEQFF. DNA of the CDR3: TGTGCCAGCAGCCCCCCTAGCGGGGGAACCTACAATGAGCAGTTCTTC.

This clonotype has a count of ten or more. The J gene is TRBJ2-7, the V gene TRBV18; tentatively, D is TRBD1 (5 bases). The CDR3 extends over 13 amino acids. V lost 8 bases, J lost 0 bases, and 11 bases lay in between. Germline V gene sequence: CDR1 KGHSH, CDR2 LQKENI. The CDR3 here is CASSPDSSYEQYF. The CDR3 region has the DNA TGTGCCAGCAGCCCCGACAGCTCCTACGAGCAGTACTTC.

V is TRBV20-1 and J is TRBJ1-4; D gene unclear. Germline CDR1 and CDR2: DFQATT and SNEGSKA (reference sequence). V lost 2 bases and J lost 0, with 7 bases in between. The CDR3 has 14 amino acids. The chain's CDR3 is CSARKPATNEKLFF. CDR3 sequence (DNA): TGCAGTGCTAGAAAGCCAGCAACTAATGAAAAACTGTTTTTT.

In its sample, this clonotype was seen once. V and J are TRBV20-1 and TRBJ2-2; a weak D match, TRBD2 (6 bases). Germline V gene lookup returns CDR1 DFQATT and CDR2 SNEGSKA (reference sequence). V was pared by 0 bases and J by 5 bases, with 7 bases between. This CDR3 has 13 residues. As DNA, the CDR3 is TGCAGTGCTAGAGAGGCGGGGACCGGGGAGCTGTTTTTT. This sequence encodes CSAREAGTGELFF.

The V and J genes are TRBV6-5 and TRBJ2-3; 10 bases are shared with TRBD2. CDR3 size: 18 residues. V was clipped by 0 bases and J by 5 bases; unmatched bases: 11. Germline V gene lookup returns CDR1 MNHEY and CDR2 SVGAGI. CDR3 region: CASSYSRKSGGARDTQYF. The CDR3 nucleotides are TGTGCCAGCAGTTACTCCAGGAAAAGCGGGGGGGCCAGAGATACGCAGTATTTT.

The gene calls are TRBV27 and TRBJ2-7; 9 positions match TRBD1. CDR3 length: 12 residues. Unmatched junction bases numbered 1, after V lost 5 bases and J lost 5 bases. Germline V lookup: CDR1 MNHEY, CDR2 SMNVEV (reference sequence). The CDR3 nucleotides are TGTGCCAGCAGTGACAGGGGGGACGAGCAGTACTTC. It specifies CASSDRGDEQYF.

The chain is built from TRBV4-1 and TRBJ1-1, with 9 bases matching TRBD1. CDR1 and CDR2 from the germline V gene are MGHRA and YSYEKL. The trim removed 3 bases at V and 4 bases at J, leaving 6 bases unmatched. The CDR3 is 15 residues long. As DNA, the CDR3 is TGCGCCAGCAGCCAGAGGGACAGGGCCGGCACTGAAGCTTTCTTT. This encodes CASSQRDRAGTEAFF.

The CDR3 coding sequence is TGCAGTGCAGGACTAGCGGGGGCGAGTAATGAGCAGTTCTTC. This translates into CSAGLAGASNEQFF. This chain joins TRBV20-1 and TRBJ2-1; TRBD2 aligns across 13 bases. This CDR3 spans 14 amino acids. The V and J ends lost 6 bases and 7 bases, in that order; junction bases with no gene match: 6. Germline loops: CDR1 DFQATT, CDR2 SNEGSKA (reference sequence).

The V gene is TRBV9, the J gene TRBJ2-1; 7 positions agree with TRBD2. The CDR3 has 16 amino acids. Germline V gives CDR1 SGDLS, CDR2 YYNGEE. Trimming removed 5 bases from V and 1 base from J; junction bases left unmatched: 9. The CDR3 loop reads CASSHSGAPSYNEQFF. The CDR3 nucleotides read TGTGCCAGCAGTCACAGCGGGGCGCCTTCCTACAATGAGCAGTTCTTC.